One sample yielded the 28 T cell receptor beta chains listed below, sequenced in a study of control samples from healthy donors and cancer patients. Here immunoSEQ multiplex PCR was the method, and the copy in TCRdb shows in-frame clones only, minus some. The sample yields 150,000 or so clones, around 88% seen once. The sequencing input was blood. These receptors were obtained from a woman aged 25 to 39 in good health.

CDR3 nucleotide sequence: TGCGCCAGCAGCTGGGACAGCACAGATACGCAGTATTTT. Its protein product is CASSWDSTDTQYF. The V and J genes are TRBV5-1 and TRBJ2-3; D may correspond to TRBD1 or TRBD2 (5 bases each). With 3 bases removed from V and 0 bases from J, the gap between germline ends came to 5 bases. The CDR3 covers 13 residues. Germline V gene sequence: CDR1 SGHRS, CDR2 YFSETQ.

The J gene is TRBJ2-3, the V gene TRBV29-1; 14 positions match TRBD2. Per germline, CDR1 SQVTM and CDR2 ANQGSEA. The CDR3 has 15 residues. Losses at the gene ends were 0 bases for V and 9 bases for J; bases not matched to a gene: 5. CDR3 coding DNA: TGCAGCGTTGAAGACAGACTAGCGGGGGGGTCCACGCAGTATTTT. Translating gives CSVEDRLAGGSTQYF.

The chain combines TRBV5-1 with TRBJ2-7; 9 positions agree with TRBD2. Per germline, CDR1 SGHRS and CDR2 YFSETQ. With V trimmed by 5 bases and J by 2 bases, 11 bases remained unmatched. The CDR3 spans 16 residues. The CDR3 bases are TGCGCCAGCAGAGCCGCGGGAGGGAACGCCGCCTACGAGCAGTACTTC. This codes for CASRAAGGNAAYEQYF.

The chain links TRBV7-9 to TRBJ1-4, with TRBD1 matching 7 bases. Germline values: CDR1 SEHNR, CDR2 FQNEAQ (reference sequence). The CDR3 sequence is 16 residues long. V lost 2 bases and J lost 0; bases outside the gene matches: 3. CDR3 sequence (DNA): TGTGCCAGCAGCTTAAGGGACAGTGCAACTAATGAAAAACTGTTTTTT. It encodes CASSLRDSATNEKLFF.

V usage is TRBV18 and J usage is TRBJ2-1; either TRBD1 or TRBD2 may fit D (5 bases each). The CDR3 totals 19 residues. Trimming pared 0 bases from V and 2 bases from J, leaving 20 bases between. Germline values: CDR1 KGHSH, CDR2 LQKENI. The CDR3 is CASSPPMGWGSGPYNEQFF. CDR3 nucleotides: TGTGCCAGCTCACCACCGATGGGGTGGGGGTCAGGCCCCTACAATGAGCAGTTCTTC.

V usage is TRBV7-2 and J usage is TRBJ2-5; 15 positions agree with TRBD2. The CDR3 sequence is 15 residues long. Germline trimming cut 5 bases from V and 4 bases from J; bases unmatched to any gene: 2. Germline values: CDR1 SGHTA, CDR2 FQGNSA. CDR3 coding DNA: TGTGCCAGCAGCCGGACTAGCGGGAGGGGAGAGACCCAGTACTTC. It is translated as CASSRTSGRGETQYF.

A few counts support this clone. CDR3 sequence: CASSWGRDSGNTIYF. The CDR3 DNA sequence: TGTGCCAGCAGCTGGGGACGGGACTCTGGAAACACCATATATTTT. The J gene is TRBJ1-3, the V gene TRBV7-9, with D perhaps matching TRBD1 (5 bases). Between the trimmed V and J ends, which lost 4 bases and 0 bases, there was a span of 10 bases. The CDR3 length is 15 residues. Germline V gives CDR1 SEHNR, CDR2 FQNEAQ (reference sequence).

This clone was counted between two and nine times. The gene calls are TRBV6-1 and TRBJ1-4, with a weak D call TRBD1 (5 bases). V dropped 3 bases and J dropped 10 bases, with 15 bases sitting between them. Germline V gene data show CDR1 as MNHNS and CDR2 as SASEGT. The CDR3 covers 14 residues. CDR3 bases: TGTGCCAGCAGTGAGGGGGGAGGCTTTGTAAAACTGTTTTTT. Amino acids: CASSEGGGFVKLFF.

This sequence joins TRBV25-1 and TRBJ1-1; 10 bases are shared with TRBD1. The CDR3 covers 14 residues. J lost 5 bases, V lost 5 bases, and 5 bases had no gene match. CDR1 is MGHDK and CDR2 is SYGVNS in the germline V gene. The DNA of the CDR3 is TGTGCCAGCAGTAGGGACAGGGGTCAAACTGAAGCTTTCTTT. It encodes CASSRDRGQTEAFF.

V gene TRBV9 combines with J gene TRBJ1-2; D is possibly TRBD1 (6 bases). The V gene's germline CDR1 is SGDLS and CDR2 YYNGEE. The CDR3 has 13 amino acids. Trimming cost V 0 bases and J 8 bases, with 11 bases left between them. In nucleotides, the CDR3 is TGTGCCAGCAGCGTAGACAGGGATCAAGGCTACACCTTC. It is translated as CASSVDRDQGYTF.

The chain recombines TRBV3-1 (or the pseudogene TRBV3-2) with TRBJ1-3; no firm D call. V lost 0 bases to trimming and J lost 0 bases, with 9 bases between them. Germline V CDR1 and CDR2: LGHDT, YNNKEL (reference sequence). This CDR3 is 16 amino acids long. CDR3 DNA: TGTGCCAGCAGCCAAGATCTGCAAAACTCTGGAAACACCATATATTTT. Translating gives CASSQDLQNSGNTIYF.

CDR3 loop: CASSQRGDGETQYF. The CDR3 DNA reads TGTGCCAGCAGCCAAAGGGGGGATGGAGAGACCCAGTACTTC. The chain recombines TRBV3-1 (or the pseudogene TRBV3-2) with TRBJ2-5; D may be TRBD1 or TRBD2 (6 bases each). This CDR3 contains 14 residues. In germline, CDR1 is LGHDT, CDR2 YNNKEL (reference sequence). V was cut by 2 bases and J by 4 bases, with 11 bases left in between.

V gene TRBV19 combines with J gene TRBJ1-5; TRBD1 agrees at 10 bases. From germline, CDR1 is LNHDA and CDR2 SQIVND (reference sequence). This CDR3 contains 16 residues. The ends lost 2 bases at V and 7 bases at J; junction bases unmatched: 8. The CDR3 reads CASSISPGTGVQPQHF. CDR3 sequence (DNA): TGTGCCAGTAGTATAAGTCCAGGGACAGGGGTGCAGCCCCAGCATTTT.

The CDR3 nucleotides are TGTGCCAGCAGGATAGACAGGGGACTCCGGCCCCAGCATTTT. It encodes CASRIDRGLRPQHF. The V call is TRBV2, the J call TRBJ1-5; 8 bases fit TRBD1. CDR1 and CDR2 (germline): SNHLY, FYNNEI. J was trimmed by 9 bases and V by 6 bases; bases with no gene match: 10. The CDR3 is 14 residues long.

The genes are TRBV4-1 and TRBJ2-3; D is possibly TRBD2 (6 bases). The ends were cut back, 4 bases at V and 0 bases at J, with 8 bases in the middle. The length of the CDR3 is 14 residues. Germline assignment: CDR1 MGHRA and CDR2 YSYEKL. The CDR3 sequence is CASSRAGSTDTQYF. For the CDR3, the DNA is TGCGCCAGCAGCCGGGCGGGAAGCACAGATACGCAGTATTTT.

The chain couples TRBV28 to TRBJ2-1, with 8 bases fitting TRBD1. V lost 6 bases to trimming and J lost 6 bases; unmatched junction nucleotides: 10. CDR1 MDHEN and CDR2 SYDVKM come from the germline V gene. The CDR3 is 15 residues long. The CDR3 spells CASRAGGAMGNEQFF. In nucleotides, the CDR3 is TGTGCCAGCAGAGCAGGGGGCGCGATGGGCAATGAGCAGTTCTTC.

The rearrangement joins TRBV5-5 to TRBJ1-1, with 8 bases fitting TRBD1. The CDR3 consists of 12 residues. Germline CDR1 SGHKS, CDR2 YYEKEE (reference sequence). The junction had 4 bases not matched to a gene; V was cut back by 2 bases and J by 10 bases. The CDR3 region has the DNA TGTGCCAGCAGCTTACCGACAGGGGCAGCTTTCTTT. Amino acid sequence: CASSLPTGAAFF.

The chain recombines TRBV3-1 (or the pseudogene TRBV3-2) with TRBJ1-5; D uncertain. There are 13 residues in the CDR3. Germline CDR1 reads LGHDT; CDR2 reads YNNKEL (reference sequence). Trimming removed 1 base at V and 5 bases at J, with 6 bases between. The CDR3 here is CASSQGRYQPQHF. Here the CDR3 DNA reads TGTGCCAGCAGCCAAGGCCGCTATCAGCCCCAGCATTTT.

The gene calls are TRBV11-3 and TRBJ1-3; 9 nucleotides agree with TRBD1. From germline, CDR1 is SGHNT and CDR2 YENEEA. The CDR3 contains 15 residues. Unmatched junction bases numbered 6, after V lost 5 bases and J lost 4 bases. The CDR3 sequence: CASSTGQGTGNTIYF. DNA for the CDR3: TGTGCCAGCAGCACCGGACAGGGGACCGGAAACACCATATATTTT.

The chain combines TRBV9 with TRBJ2-3, with 11 nucleotides matching TRBD2. There are 16 residues in the CDR3. Per germline, CDR1 SGDLS and CDR2 YYNGEE. With V trimmed by 3 bases and J by 5 bases, 8 bases remained unmatched. In DNA, the CDR3 is TGTGCCAGCAGCGGCCTTAGCGGGAGGGCCGGAGATACGCAGTATTTT. It is translated as CASSGLSGRAGDTQYF.

The CDR3 here is CAIAKTSGMATDTQYF. The CDR3 DNA reads TGTGCCATCGCAAAGACTAGCGGGATGGCCACAGATACGCAGTATTTT. V is TRBV10-3 and J is TRBJ2-3; 11 bases align to TRBD2. Germline CDR1 ENHRY, CDR2 SYGVKD. CDR3 length: 16 amino acids. Unmatched junction bases numbered 9, after V lost 8 bases and J lost 2 bases.

The rearrangement joins TRBV7-9 to TRBJ1-4; D remains ambiguous. The V end lost 4 bases, the J end lost 0 bases, and 15 bases lay between the germline ends. This CDR3 spans 17 amino acids. Germline CDR1 SEHNR, CDR2 FQNEAQ (reference sequence). The DNA for the CDR3 is TGTGCCAGCAGCTCGACGTTTGACGGTGCAACTAATGAAAAACTGTTTTTT. Its translation is CASSSTFDGATNEKLFF.

This rearrangement joins TRBV7-2 to TRBJ2-1, with 9 positions matching TRBD1. Germline V gives CDR1 SGHTA, CDR2 FQGNSA. Trimming at V came to 1 base and at J to 8 bases, leaving 6 bases not matched to a gene. The CDR3 runs 15 residues. In DNA form, the CDR3 reads TGTGCCAGCAGCTTAGAGGGACAGGGATGGGATGAGCAGTTCTTC. This translates into CASSLEGQGWDEQFF.

The V gene is TRBV10-3, the J gene TRBJ2-5; a weak D match, TRBD2 (6 bases). The CDR3 loop spans 13 amino acids. The ends were cut back, 6 bases at V and 1 base at J, with 9 bases in the middle. CDR1 ENHRY and CDR2 SYGVKD come from the germline V gene. CDR3 protein: CAISLTSQETQYF. In nucleotides, the CDR3 is TGTGCCATCAGCCTGACTAGCCAAGAGACCCAGTACTTC.

The rearrangement links TRBV7-6 to TRBJ2-7, with no clear D. Germline lookup yields CDR1 SGHVS and CDR2 FNYEAQ. The CDR3 runs 12 residues. The V and J ends lost 5 bases and 5 bases respectively, with 10 bases between them. The CDR3, as DNA: TGTGCCAGCAGCCTTAGACGAGACGAGCAGTACTTC. This encodes CASSLRRDEQYF. Based on the CDR3 plus reference TRBV7-6 and TRBJ2-7, the full variable domain is GAGVSQSPRYKVTKRGQDVALRCDPISGHVSLYWYRQALGQGPEFLTYFNYEAQQDKSGLPNDRFSAERPEGSISTLTIQRTEQRDSAMYRCASSLRRDEQYFGPGTRLTVT.

V usage is TRBV11-2 and J usage is TRBJ2-3; 8 nucleotides match TRBD2. V was clipped by 1 base and J by 4 bases; unmatched bases: 13. There are 18 residues in the CDR3. CDR1 and CDR2 (germline): SGHAT, FQNNGV. The CDR3 loop reads CASSLVSYRAGAPDTQYF. CDR3 nucleotides: TGTGCCAGCAGCTTAGTCTCGTACCGAGCGGGAGCCCCAGATACGCAGTATTTT.

The genes are TRBV4-2 and TRBJ2-5; D not resolved. This CDR3 comprises 15 residues. Per the germline V gene, CDR1 is LGHNA and CDR2 is YNFKEQ. The germline V and J ends were trimmed by 2 bases and 0 bases, with 10 bases remaining between them. CDR3 sequence reads: CASSQSNKDQETQYF. CDR3 nucleotide sequence: TGTGCCAGCAGCCAAAGTAACAAGGACCAAGAGACCCAGTACTTC.

The rearrangement uses TRBV4-1 and TRBJ1-5, with unresolved D. CDR1 is MGHRA and CDR2 is YSYEKL in the germline V gene. This CDR3 has 13 amino acids. V lost 8 bases and J lost 2, with 10 bases in between. The CDR3 loop is CASGYVGNQPQHF. Written as DNA, the CDR3 is TGCGCCAGCGGCTACGTGGGCAATCAGCCCCAGCATTTT.